This T cell receptor beta chain was captured by sequencing in a study of cytomegalovirus exposure and HLA in healthy donors. Whole-study results and caveats: In a later analysis, TCR beta V- and J-gene trimming was associated with a missense DCLRE1C variant. Clonal expansion, a later analysis showed, was greater in HLA-associated TCR beta chains than in equally common others.

Germline values: CDR1 MNHEY, CDR2 SMNVEV (reference sequence). This CDR3 is built from 17 residues. The V segment lost 4 bases and the J segment 6 bases; nucleotides outside the gene matches: 14. Only one count was recorded for this clone. Its antigen is currently unknown. PCR used 60 Vbeta primers and 13 Jbeta primers. The assay was immunoSEQ multiplex PCR, and TCRdb's table has in-frame clones only and misses some. This table has some 140,000 clones, around three quarters appearing once. The rearrangement uses TRBV27 and TRBJ2-1, with TRBD2 matching over 8 bases. This clonotype was sampled from a man aged 25 to 40 in good health. Sequenced: PBMCs. The CDR3 sequence: CASSSTPGTRRRNEQFF. The CDR3 DNA follows: TGTGCCAGCAGTTCTACACCCGGGACTAGGCGTCGCAATGAGCAGTTCTTC.